One sample yielded the 22 T cell receptor beta chains listed below, sequenced in a study of T-cell reconstitution after alpha-beta-depleted transplantation in children. Unique molecular identifiers were incorporated when the TCRbeta library was constructed. TCRdb re-called the PCR reads with MiXCR, one entry per CDR3 protein. The sample lists about 420,000 distinct CDR3 sequences; approximately 11% were seen once. The input for sequencing was PBMCs from the stem cell graft donor, taken from the stem cell graft. The receptor source for this set is a human donor who donated a stem cell graft to a child with acute myeloid leukemia.

There are a few counts of this clonotype. The V call is TRBV5-1, the J call TRBJ1-2; 7 bases line up with TRBD1. Trimming at V came to 4 bases and at J to 6 bases, leaving 9 bases not matched to a gene. The CDR3 spans 14 residues. Germline assignment: CDR1 SGHRS and CDR2 YFSETQ. CDR3 DNA sequence: TGCGCCAGCAGCGCGAGGGGACAGACGGATGGCTACACCTTC. It codes for CASSARGQTDGYTF.

In this sample, this clonotype turned up many times. This chain connects TRBV7-9 to TRBJ1-2; weak D call: TRBD1 (5 bases). Germline loops: CDR1 SEHNR, CDR2 FQNEAQ (reference sequence). Trimming shortened V by 5 bases and J by 5 bases, and 12 bases separated the two germline ends. The CDR3 contains 13 residues. This CDR3 reads CASSPGREYGYTF. CDR3 nucleotides: TGTGCCAGCAGCCCAGGGAGAGAATATGGCTACACCTTC.

This clonotype showed up just a few times. J is TRBJ2-3 and V is TRBV5-1; D gene unclear. There are 11 residues in the CDR3. V was shortened by 5 bases and J by 2 bases, with 3 bases between the two germline ends. Germline CDR1 SGHRS, CDR2 YFSETQ. CDR3 bases: TGCGCCAGCAGGGACACAGATACGCAGTATTTT. It yields the protein CASRDTDTQYF.

This clonotype has only a few counts. CDR3 nucleotides: TGCAGTGCTAGAGAACAGGTCCGTCAGCCCCAGCATTTT. Translated: CSAREQVRQPQHF. This chain connects TRBV20-1 to TRBJ1-5; TRBD1 is a possible D gene (5 bases). CDR1 DFQATT and CDR2 SNEGSKA come from the germline V gene (reference sequence). This CDR3 spans 13 amino acids. Trimming took 0 bases from V and 6 from J, leaving 9 bases between them.

In this sample, this clonotype is medium-sized (0.01 to 0.1%). The V call is TRBV27, the J call TRBJ2-2, with 8 positions matching TRBD2. With V trimmed by 5 bases and J by 7 bases, 6 bases remained unmatched. Germline CDR1 reads MNHEY; CDR2 reads SMNVEV (reference sequence). This CDR3 has 14 residues. In nucleotides, the CDR3 is TGTGCCAGCAGTGGGAGCGGGAGTGGCGGGGAGCTGTTTTTT. Translation: CASSGSGSGGELFF.

The chain joins TRBV4-1 to TRBJ1-5; 7 nucleotides line up with TRBD1. This CDR3 is 14 amino acids long. CDR1 is MGHRA and CDR2 is YSYEKL in the germline V gene. J gave up 7 bases and V 4 bases, and 7 bases lay outside the gene matches. Written as DNA, the CDR3 is TGCGCCAGCAGCCTGGGACAGCCTCAACAGCCCCAGCATTTT. It is translated as CASSLGQPQQPQHF.

Many counts were recorded for this clonotype. The V call is TRBV6-5, the J call TRBJ2-3; D ambiguous. The V end was cut by 0 bases, the J end by 1 base, with 14 bases between. The CDR3 has 17 residues. CDR1 is MNHEY and CDR2 is SVGAGI in the germline V gene. Here the CDR3 reads CASSYSEQILGTDTQYF. The DNA of the CDR3 is TGTGCCAGCAGTTACTCGGAGCAAATATTGGGCACAGATACGCAGTATTTT.

This clonotype was seen a handful of times. V is TRBV20-1 and J is TRBJ1-2, with a possible D match to TRBD1 (5 bases). Germline V gene lookup returns CDR1 DFQATT and CDR2 SNEGSKA (reference sequence). The CDR3 extends over 14 amino acids. V shed 1 base and J shed 4 bases, with 13 bases lying between them. CDR3 nucleotide sequence: TGCAGTGCTAGAGGGGACGGGACGGTCTATGGCTACACCTTC. Protein product: CSARGDGTVYGYTF.

This clonotype was seen a handful of times. The chain has TRBV18 and TRBJ2-7; D is perhaps TRBD1 (5 bases). The V end lost 3 bases, the J end lost 3 bases, and 9 bases lay between the germline ends. The CDR3 loop spans 13 amino acids. Germline loops: CDR1 KGHSH, CDR2 LQKENI. Here the CDR3 DNA reads TGTGCCAGCTCACCGGGGCCTCTCTACGAGCAGTACTTC. Amino acid sequence: CASSPGPLYEQYF.

This clonotype was observed a few times. V usage is TRBV12-3 or TRBV12-4 and J usage is TRBJ1-2; the D gene is possibly TRBD1 (6 bases). The ends were cut back, 4 bases at V and 8 bases at J, with 11 bases in the middle. The CDR3 totals 12 residues. CDR3 in DNA: TGTGCCAGCAGTTCGGGGGCCGAGGGCTACACCTTC. This sequence encodes CASSSGAEGYTF.

In its sample, this clonotype was seen many times. The chain is built from TRBV30 and TRBJ2-1; TRBD1 aligns across 8 bases. This CDR3 is built from 16 residues. Germline V lookup: CDR1 GTSNPN, CDR2 SVGIG (reference sequence). Unmatched junction bases numbered 12, after V lost 0 bases and J lost 8 bases. In DNA, the CDR3 is TGTGCCTGGAGTGTACCCCACAGGGGGACCTCCGATGAGCAGTTCTTC. It yields the protein CAWSVPHRGTSDEQFF.

This clonotype was observed a handful of times. The gene calls are TRBV4-1 and TRBJ1-4; TRBD1 is a possible D gene (5 bases). The CDR3 loop spans 14 amino acids. Germline CDR1 is MGHRA and CDR2 is YSYEKL. V lost 0 bases and J lost 7, with 9 bases in between. In nucleotides, the CDR3 is TGCGCCAGCAGCCAAGATCATGGGGGTGAAAAACTGTTTTTT. This encodes CASSQDHGGEKLFF.

This clonotype was observed a handful of times. CDR3 bases: TGTGCCAGCAGTTTGGCGGGCAGGGGGCTCGAGACCCAGTACTTC. Translated, it gives CASSLAGRGLETQYF. The genes are TRBV27 and TRBJ2-5; TRBD1 matches at 8 bases. Per the germline V gene, CDR1 is MNHEY and CDR2 is SMNVEV (reference sequence). The trim removed 3 bases at V and 5 bases at J, leaving 8 bases unmatched. The CDR3 is 15 amino acids.

The sample holds a few counts of this clonotype. The chain uses TRBV5-5 and TRBJ1-5; D remains ambiguous. The V gene's germline CDR1 is SGHKS and CDR2 YYEKEE (reference sequence). Between the trimmed V and J ends, which lost 0 bases and 0 bases, there was a span of 7 bases. The CDR3 loop spans 15 amino acids. CDR3 protein: CASSLEDLSNQPQHF. The CDR3 nucleotides read TGTGCCAGCAGCTTGGAAGATCTTAGCAATCAGCCCCAGCATTTT.

Only a few counts were recorded for this clonotype. V usage is TRBV5-1 and J usage is TRBJ2-3, with unresolved D. The CDR3 is 12 amino acids. Germline assignment: CDR1 SGHRS and CDR2 YFSETQ. V was pared by 1 base and J by 3 bases, with 3 bases between. CDR3 nucleotide sequence: TGCGCCAGCAGCTTGATGACAGATACGCAGTATTTT. Its translation is CASSLMTDTQYF. Based on the CDR3 plus reference TRBV5-1 and TRBJ2-3, the full variable domain is KAGVTQTPRYLIKTRGQQVTLSCSPISGHRSVSWYQQTPGQGLQFLFEYFSETQRNKGNFPGRFSGRQFSNSRSEMNVSTLELGDSALYLCASSLMTDTQYFGPGTRLTVL.

The V gene is TRBV5-6, the J gene TRBJ2-2, with a tentative D call TRBD2 (5 bases). The CDR3 is made up of 16 amino acids. The germline CDR1 and CDR2 sequences are SGHDT and YYEEEE. V lost 4 bases and J 6 bases, leaving 19 bases between the germline ends. The CDR3 sequence is CASSPHFRGLAGELFF. The CDR3 coding sequence is TGTGCCAGCAGCCCCCACTTTCGGGGTCTGGCCGGGGAGCTGTTTTTT.

This clonotype was observed a few times. This chain links TRBV6-1 with TRBJ1-1; no firm D call. Between the trimmed V and J ends, which lost 2 bases and 8 bases, there was a span of 6 bases. CDR1 is MNHNS, CDR2 SASEGT, per germline. The CDR3 has 11 amino acids. In nucleotides, the CDR3 is TGTGCCAGCAGTGAACCGACAGAAGCTTTCTTT. Residues: CASSEPTEAFF.

V and J are TRBV27 and TRBJ2-1, with a weak D call TRBD1 (5 bases). CDR3 length equals 17 residues. In germline, CDR1 is MNHEY, CDR2 SMNVEV (reference sequence). V was shortened by 4 bases and J by 8 bases, with 24 bases between the two germline ends. CDR3: CASSSQAGSGTGYEQFF. For the CDR3, the DNA is TGTGCCAGCAGTTCGCAGGCAGGATCGGGCACAGGTTATGAGCAGTTCTTC.

There are a few counts of this clonotype. The genes are TRBV29-1 and TRBJ2-7, with 10 bases fitting TRBD1. Germline V CDR1 and CDR2: SQVTM, ANQGSEA. J lost 7 bases, V lost 6 bases, and 9 bases had no gene match. There are 13 residues in the CDR3. The CDR3 spells CSVPGQGLGEQYF. Written as DNA, the CDR3 is TGCAGCGTGCCGGGACAGGGGTTGGGGGAGCAGTACTTC.

The table lists this clonotype with a few counts. J is TRBJ1-6 and V is TRBV6-1, with no clear D. V was cut by 6 bases and J by 1 base, with 7 bases left in between. The CDR3 sequence is 14 residues long. Germline-derived CDR1 and CDR2 are MNHNS and SASEGT. The CDR3 DNA follows: TGTGCCAGCAGAAAGAGGTCCTATAATTCACCCCTCCACTTT. This encodes CASRKRSYNSPLHF.

This clonotype has at least ten counts. The chain recombines TRBV7-2 with TRBJ2-1; 11 bases match TRBD2. Germline CDR1 is SGHTA and CDR2 is FQGNSA. The CDR3 loop spans 14 amino acids. After removal of 3 bases from V and 6 bases from J, the junction contained 1 base not matched to a gene. The CDR3 sequence is CASSLGTSGNEQFF. Here the CDR3 DNA reads TGTGCCAGCAGCTTGGGGACTAGCGGCAATGAGCAGTTCTTC. The full variable domain, in which reference TRBV7-2 and TRBJ2-1 provide the parts outside the CDR3, is GAGVSQSPSNKVTEKGKDVELRCDPISGHTALYWYRQSLGQGLEFLIYFQGNSAPDKSGLPSDRFSAERTGGSVSTLTIQRTQQEDSAVYLCASSLGTSGNEQFFGPGTRLTVL.

This clonotype was seen at least ten times. The chain has TRBV5-1 and TRBJ1-3; no clear D gene. Trimming stripped 2 bases from V and 4 bases from J, with 10 bases between. The CDR3 runs 14 residues. The germline V gene has CDR1 SGHRS and CDR2 YFSETQ. CDR3 amino acids: CASSFEDGGNTIYF. CDR3 in DNA: TGCGCCAGCAGCTTTGAGGACGGCGGAAACACCATATATTTT.